Below are 26 T cell receptor beta chains sequenced from a single sample in a study of blood T cell repertoires in COVID-19. Clones were read by immunoSEQ multiplex PCR, and TCRdb kept only the in-frame ones, dropping some. The repertoire has about 170,000 clones, 85% of them found once; the top ten carry approximately 3.3%. Sequencing used peripheral blood. The source of these receptors is a human donor with acute or convalescent COVID-19. The donor label of this sample is uncertain.

The chain combines TRBV27 with TRBJ1-5, with D unresolved. V was cut by 6 bases and J by 2 bases, with 8 bases left in between. Germline-derived CDR1 and CDR2 are MNHEY and SMNVEV (reference sequence). CDR3 length equals 13 residues. The CDR3 sequence is CASRRGGNQPQHF. The DNA for the CDR3 is TGTGCCAGCAGGCGGGGTGGCAATCAGCCCCAGCATTTT.

The count of this clone is one. The chain combines TRBV28 with TRBJ1-4, with 11 bases matching TRBD1. This CDR3 spans 13 amino acids. The V segment lost 8 bases and the J segment 8 bases; nucleotides outside the gene matches: 4. Per the germline V gene, CDR1 is MDHEN and CDR2 is SYDVKM. The CDR3 reads CASEGQGEEKLFF. The CDR3 nucleotides read TGTGCCAGCGAGGGACAGGGGGAAGAAAAACTGTTTTTT.

The chain carries TRBV19 and TRBJ2-2, with D maybe TRBD2 (5 bases). This CDR3 is 14 amino acids long. Looked up from germline, CDR1 is LNHDA and CDR2 is SQIVND (reference sequence). V dropped 4 bases and J dropped 4 bases, with 10 bases sitting between them. The CDR3 is CASSSLTSTGELFF. Here the CDR3 DNA reads TGTGCCAGTAGTAGCCTTACTAGCACCGGGGAGCTGTTTTTT.

This chain connects TRBV7-8 to TRBJ2-4; D gene unclear. This CDR3 has 16 amino acids. Germline loops: CDR1 SGHVS, CDR2 FQNEAQ. V shed 0 bases and J shed 7 bases, with 16 bases lying between them. The CDR3 nucleotides are TGTGCCAGCAGCTTAGCCCCCCGAGGTAGTAGGAACATTCAGTACTTC. It codes for CASSLAPRGSRNIQYF. Supplemented by reference TRBV7-8 and TRBJ2-4, the full variable domain reads GAGVSQSPRYKVAKRGQDVALRCDPISGHVSLFWYQQALGQGPEFLTYFQNEAQLDKSGLPSDRFFAERPEGSVSTLKIQRTQQEDSAVYLCASSLAPRGSRNIQYFGAGTRLSVL.

This chain uses TRBV28 with TRBJ2-1, with 8 nucleotides matching TRBD2. V shed 5 bases and J 5 bases; nucleotides not matched to a gene: 11. CDR1 and CDR2 from the germline V gene are MDHEN and SYDVKM. This CDR3 spans 16 amino acids. The CDR3 loop reads CASSPTRSGGNNEQFF. The CDR3 DNA reads TGTGCCAGCAGTCCGACGAGGAGCGGGGGTAACAATGAGCAGTTCTTC. The full variable domain, with the rest looked up from reference TRBV28 and TRBJ2-1, is DVKVTQSSRYLVKRTGEKVFLECVQDMDHENMFWYRQDPGLGLRLIYFSYDVKMKEKGDIPEGYSVSREKKERFSLILESASTNQTSMYLCASSPTRSGGNNEQFFGPGTRLTVL.

The J gene is TRBJ2-4, the V gene TRBV18; weak D call: TRBD1 (5 bases). Between the trimmed V and J ends, which lost 3 bases and 0 bases, there was a span of 15 bases. Germline V gene lookup returns CDR1 KGHSH and CDR2 LQKENI. The CDR3 has 17 residues. This CDR3 reads CASSPPGPLLAKNIQYF. CDR3 in DNA: TGTGCCAGCTCACCTCCAGGGCCCCTACTAGCCAAAAACATTCAGTACTTC.

V and J are TRBV3-1 (or the pseudogene TRBV3-2) and TRBJ1-3, with D perhaps matching TRBD1 (5 bases). Trimming removed 3 bases at V and 2 bases at J, with 8 bases between. Germline CDR1 is LGHDT and CDR2 is YNNKEL (reference sequence). The CDR3 sequence is 14 residues long. The CDR3 bases are TGTGCCAGCAGCCAGGGACTGGCTGGAAACACCATATATTTT. Translated: CASSQGLAGNTIYF.

The rearrangement links TRBV7-2 to TRBJ2-7; 11 bases line up with TRBD1. Looked up from germline, CDR1 is SGHTA and CDR2 is FQGNSA. There are 16 residues in the CDR3. With 3 bases clipped from V and 6 bases from J, the junction kept 10 bases outside the gene matches. In DNA, the CDR3 is TGTGCCAGCAGCTTGACCTCGTTAGGGACAGGGGGCGAGCAGTACTTC. It specifies CASSLTSLGTGGEQYF.

V and J are TRBV5-5 and TRBJ1-6; TRBD1 matches at 8 bases. Germline V gene data show CDR1 as SGHKS and CDR2 as YYEKEE (reference sequence). Germline trimming cut 4 bases from V and 5 bases from J; bases unmatched to any gene: 14. The CDR3 has 18 residues. The CDR3 DNA sequence: TGTGCCAGCAGCCGACCCGCGACAGGGGTCAGGGATAATTCACCCCTCCACTTT. This encodes CASSRPATGVRDNSPLHF. Combining the CDR3 with reference TRBV5-5 and TRBJ1-6 gives the whole variable domain DAGVTQSPTHLIKTRGQQVTLRCSPISGHKSVSWYQQVLGQGPQFIFQYYEKEERGRGNFPDRFSARQFPNYSSELNVNALLLGDSALYLCASSRPATGVRDNSPLHFGNGTRLTVT.

The V and J genes are TRBV5-5 and TRBJ2-5; tentatively, D is TRBD1 (5 bases). The germline V and J ends were trimmed by 0 bases and 2 bases, with 8 bases remaining between them. Germline CDR1 is SGHKS and CDR2 is YYEKEE (reference sequence). The CDR3 spans 14 residues. CDR3 DNA: TGTGCCAGCAGCTTGGAAGCAGGGCAAGAGACCCAGTACTTC. As protein: CASSLEAGQETQYF. Full variable domain (missing parts from reference TRBV5-5 and TRBJ2-5): DAGVTQSPTHLIKTRGQQVTLRCSPISGHKSVSWYQQVLGQGPQFIFQYYEKEERGRGNFPDRFSARQFPNYSSELNVNALLLGDSALYLCASSLEAGQETQYFGPGTRLLVL.

About this clone: Other DNA sequences from this sample encode an identical CDR3 as well. This chain uses TRBV5-1 with TRBJ2-7; a possible D gene is TRBD2 (5 bases). This CDR3 is 12 amino acids long. CDR1 and CDR2 from the germline V gene are SGHRS and YFSETQ. V lost 2 bases and J 6 bases, leaving 9 bases between the germline ends. DNA of the CDR3: TGCGCCAGCAGCTTACCCGGGGTCGAGCAGTACTTC. Protein: CASSLPGVEQYF.

DNA for the CDR3: TGCAGCGTTGAGGCCGCCCACGGGGAGCTGTTTTTT. Translation gives CSVEAAHGELFF. This chain joins TRBV29-1 and TRBJ2-2; no clear D gene. V was pared by 3 bases and J by 7 bases, with 9 bases between. The CDR3 has 12 amino acids. Germline V gene lookup returns CDR1 SQVTM and CDR2 ANQGSEA.

This chain joins TRBV15 and TRBJ2-1; TRBD2 matches 9 bases. The CDR3 runs 18 residues. CDR1 is LNHNV and CDR2 is YYDKDF in the germline V gene (reference sequence). V shed 0 bases, J shed 10 bases, and the junction held 16 bases outside the gene matches. Here the CDR3 reads CATSRERPGTSSLKEQFF. As DNA, the CDR3 is TGTGCCACCAGCAGAGAGCGCCCCGGGACTAGCTCCCTCAAGGAGCAGTTCTTC.

Note on this clone: The same CDR3 also results from other DNA sequences found in this sample. The V call is TRBV2, the J call TRBJ1-1; maybe TRBD1 (6 bases). This CDR3 has 14 amino acids. Trimming cost V 1 base and J 5 bases, with 11 bases left between them. The germline CDR1 and CDR2 sequences are SNHLY and FYNNEI. This chain's CDR3 is CASSEEGVRTEAFF. The CDR3 nucleotides read TGTGCCAGCAGTGAAGAGGGGGTGAGGACTGAAGCTTTCTTT.

A few counts support this clone. This rearrangement joins TRBV28 to TRBJ1-4; D gene uncertain. From germline, CDR1 is MDHEN and CDR2 SYDVKM. Trimming cost V 8 bases and J 5 bases, with 12 bases left between them. This CDR3 is built from 13 residues. The CDR3 loop is CASWTAGNEKLFF. CDR3 in DNA: TGTGCCAGCTGGACTGCCGGGAATGAAAAACTGTTTTTT.

This clone appeared many times. The chain recombines TRBV5-1 with TRBJ1-1; 8 nucleotides match TRBD1. The V segment lost 4 bases and the J segment 5 bases; nucleotides outside the gene matches: 4. Germline CDR1 reads SGHRS; CDR2 reads YFSETQ. The CDR3 runs 13 residues. This CDR3 reads CASSQQGGTEAFF. The CDR3 DNA reads TGCGCCAGCAGCCAACAGGGGGGGACTGAAGCTTTCTTT.

The V call is TRBV4-3, the J call TRBJ2-7; D unresolved. Germline V gives CDR1 LGHNA, CDR2 YSLEER. V shed 2 bases and J shed 0 bases, with 11 bases lying between them. The CDR3 is 15 residues long. The CDR3 protein is CASSQHPSSSYEQYF. The CDR3 DNA is TGCGCCAGCAGCCAACACCCGTCTAGCTCCTACGAGCAGTACTTC.

This clone was detected a few times. The chain combines TRBV5-4 with TRBJ1-1; 7 bases fit TRBD1. Germline V CDR1 and CDR2: SGHNT, YYREEE (reference sequence). The CDR3 length is 14 residues. V dropped 4 bases and J dropped 4; count of bases not matched to a gene: 7. The CDR3 spells CASSSLTGITEAFF. The CDR3, as DNA: TGTGCCAGCAGCAGCTTGACAGGGATCACTGAAGCTTTCTTT. The full variable domain, in which reference TRBV5-4 and TRBJ1-1 provide the parts outside the CDR3, is ETGVTQSPTHLIKTRGQQVTLRCSSQSGHNTVSWYQQALGQGPQFIFQYYREEENGRGNFPPRFSGLQFPNYSSELNVNALELDDSALYLCASSSLTGITEAFFGQGTRLTVV.

This chain joins TRBV5-8 and TRBJ1-3; TRBD1 is a possible D gene (5 bases). The ends were cut back, 0 bases at V and 4 bases at J, with 14 bases in the middle. Germline CDR1 and CDR2: SGHTS and YDEGEE. The CDR3 extends over 16 amino acids. The CDR3 sequence is CASSLVGRASGNTIYF. CDR3 nucleotides: TGTGCCAGCAGCTTGGTTGGCAGGGCATCGGGAAACACCATATATTTT.

The chain has TRBV15 and TRBJ1-2; 11 bases agree with TRBD1. With V trimmed by 7 bases and J by 4 bases, 8 bases remained unmatched. The germline CDR1 and CDR2 sequences are LNHNV and YYDKDF (reference sequence). The CDR3 consists of 15 residues. The CDR3 reads CATIGAGTGGYGYTF. In DNA, the CDR3 is TGTGCCACCATTGGGGCTGGGACAGGGGGCTATGGCTACACCTTC.

The count of this clone is one. The chain employs TRBV7-2 and TRBJ1-3; 8 bases agree with TRBD1. Unmatched junction bases numbered 9, after V lost 1 base and J lost 4 bases. Germline V gene lookup returns CDR1 SGHTA and CDR2 FQGNSA. The CDR3 length is 17 residues. For the CDR3, the DNA is TGTGCCAGCAGCTTAGGCCGGACAGGGCCGAGGGGAAACACCATATATTTT. Amino acid sequence: CASSLGRTGPRGNTIYF.

The chain is built from TRBV30 and TRBJ1-6; no firm D call. Germline V gene lookup returns CDR1 GTSNPN and CDR2 SVGIG (reference sequence). The CDR3 has 16 amino acids. Trimming removed 4 bases from V and 0 bases from J, with 13 bases in between. The CDR3 is CAWTPVTSSYNSPLHF. CDR3 DNA: TGTGCCTGGACTCCCGTGACTAGCTCCTATAATTCACCCCTCCACTTT.

The chain links TRBV5-5 to TRBJ2-7; tentatively, D is TRBD2 (6 bases). CDR3 length equals 13 residues. The germline V gene has CDR1 SGHKS and CDR2 YYEKEE (reference sequence). V was cut by 0 bases and J by 5 bases, with 9 bases left in between. The CDR3 here is CASSLERVHEQYF. In DNA form, the CDR3 reads TGTGCCAGCAGCTTGGAGCGGGTCCACGAGCAGTACTTC.

This rearrangement joins TRBV7-2 to TRBJ1-2; 9 bases map to TRBD1. This CDR3 comprises 15 residues. Germline V gives CDR1 SGHTA, CDR2 FQGNSA. V was clipped by 4 bases and J by 4 bases; unmatched bases: 7. DNA for the CDR3: TGTGCCAGCAGCTCCTCCCGGGACAGGGTCTATGGCTACACCTTC. This sequence encodes CASSSSRDRVYGYTF.

The genes are TRBV4-1 and TRBJ2-7; tentative D call: TRBD1 (5 bases). The CDR3 loop spans 14 amino acids. Trimming pared 3 bases from V and 3 bases from J, leaving 12 bases between. The V gene's germline CDR1 is MGHRA and CDR2 YSYEKL. CDR3 nucleotides: TGCGCCAGCAGCCATGTGACAGCAGACTACGAGCAGTACTTC. Translated: CASSHVTADYEQYF.

The chain couples TRBV19 to TRBJ2-3, with D unclear. V was shortened by 4 bases and J by 6 bases, with 14 bases between the two germline ends. Germline V lookup: CDR1 LNHDA, CDR2 SQIVND (reference sequence). The CDR3 is 14 amino acids. The CDR3 DNA reads as TGTGCCAGTAGTAAAGGCCTCTTGGAGGATACGCAGTATTTT. Its protein is CASSKGLLEDTQYF.